Listed below are T cell receptor beta chains from one sample, sequenced in a study of cytomegalovirus exposure and HLA in healthy donors. Libraries were prepared by immunoSEQ multiplex PCR; TCRdb keeps only in-frame clonotypes and omits some of them. The sample includes over 65,000 clones, 78% seen only once; the top ten take around 8.9%. Sequences were obtained from PBMCs. The receptors shown here come from a man in his forties in good health and CMV-seronegative. CDR3s include the opening cysteine and the closing phenylalanine or tryptophan. The D gene is left open where the match is weak. Some rows have no size entry. The others give once, few or many, or a class for an expanded clone.

D,J,V,length,size,DNA,CDR3
TRBD1,TRBJ2-2,TRBV10-3,14,.,TGTGCCATGAGACAGGGGGCTAGCACCGGGGAGCTGTTTTTT,CAMRQGASTGELFF
TRBD2,TRBJ2-1,TRBV14,18,.,TGTGCCAGCAGCCCCCGTTGGGGCGGGAGGGCCAGTTACAATGAGCAGTTCTTC,CASSPRWGGRASYNEQFF
.,TRBJ2-7,TRBV21-1,15,few,TGTGCCAGCAGCAAGAGTGGGGACAGGGACTACGAGCAGTACTTC,CASSKSGDRDYEQYF
TRBD2,TRBJ2-5,TRBV5-1,15,.,TGCGCCAGCAGCCGGCTAGCGGGGGGGCAAGAGACCCAGTACTTC,CASSRLAGGQETQYF
TRBD1,TRBJ1-2,TRBV10-3,14,.,TGTGCCATCAGTGAGTACCGGGACAGTCAAGGCTACACCTTC,CAISEYRDSQGYTF
TRBD2,TRBJ2-7,TRBV15,15,.,TGTGCCACCAGCAGAGATATACTAGCGGGAAGCGAGCAGTACTTC,CATSRDILAGSEQYF
TRBD1,TRBJ2-4,TRBV28,18,.,TGTGCCAGCAGTTTGTTGCCCCGGGACAGGGTCGCCAAAAACATTCAGTACTTC,CASSLLPRDRVAKNIQYF
.,TRBJ1-3,TRBV7-5,16,once,TGTGTCAGAAGCTTGGCATCGAGGGCGCGAGGAAACACCATATATTTT,CVRSLASRARGNTIYF
.,TRBJ1-2,TRBV19,14,.,TGTGCCAGTAGTAGGTCGAGAGCTAACTATGGCTACACCTTC,CASSRSRANYGYTF
TRBD1,TRBJ1-4,TRBV5-4,15,.,TGTGCCAGCAGCTCGCCGGGACAGGGGGACGAAAAACTGTTTTTT,CASSSPGQGDEKLFF
TRBD2,TRBJ2-1,TRBV25-1,14,.,TGTGCCAGCAGTGAAAGCGGGAGTTACAATGAGCAGTTCTTC,CASSESGSYNEQFF
TRBD1,TRBJ2-1,TRBV7-3,19,.,TGTGCCAGCAGCTTAATTCGAGGGGGTTTGGGACAGAAGGTCAATGAGCAGTTCTTC,CASSLIRGGLGQKVNEQFF
.,TRBJ2-2,TRBV7-6,16,few,TGTGCCAGCAGCTTGGGAGCCGGGAAGAACACCGGGGAGCTGTTTTTT,CASSLGAGKNTGELFF
TRBD1,TRBJ2-7,TRBV7-9,14,.,TGTGCCAGCAGCGCCTACAGGGGGCTCCACGAGCAGTACTTC,CASSAYRGLHEQYF
.,TRBJ1-1,TRBV21-1,17,.,TGTGCCAGCAGCAGATCGCCGGGGGGTATAAGGAACACTGAAGCTTTCTTT,CASSRSPGGIRNTEAFF
.,TRBJ2-7,TRBV28,11,.,TGTGCCAGCACAACAGCCTACGAGCAGTACTTC,CASTTAYEQYF
TRBD1,TRBJ2-3,TRBV5-1,15,.,TGCGCCAGCAAATACAGGGGCGACTTCACAGATACGCAGTATTTT,CASKYRGDFTDTQYF
TRBD2,TRBJ2-5,TRBV5-5,15,few,TGTGCCAGCAGCTCCACTAGCGGGAGGCGAGAGACCCAGTACTTC,CASSSTSGRRETQYF
TRBD2,TRBJ2-2,TRBV2,16,few,TGTGCCAGCAGAGACCTAGCGGGGGCCTCCACCGGGGAGCTGTTTTTT,CASRDLAGASTGELFF
TRBD1,TRBJ2-7,TRBV9,15,.,TGTGCCAGCAGCGGCCCGACAGGGGGGATGAACGAGCAGTACTTC,CASSGPTGGMNEQYF
.,TRBJ2-7,TRBV6-5,16,.,TGTGCCAGCAGTTCCCTAAGACAGATCCGCTCCTACGAGCAGTACTTC,CASSSLRQIRSYEQYF
.,TRBJ2-7,TRBV5-4,14,once,TGTGCCAGCAGCTCTCCGGCCCCAACGGGGGAGCAGTACTTC,CASSSPAPTGEQYF
TRBD1,TRBJ1-1,TRBV7-9,15,.,TGTGCCAGCAGCTCCCTGGACAGGTATGGCACTGAAGCTTTCTTT,CASSSLDRYGTEAFF
.,TRBJ1-4,TRBV11-3,15,.,TGTGCCAGCAGCCCTTACGTTCGCCGGGGTGAAAAACTGTTTTTT,CASSPYVRRGEKLFF
TRBD2,TRBJ2-3,TRBV10-3,17,.,TGTGCCATCAGTGAGGGACTAGCGGGCCAGAGCACAGATACGCAGTATTTT,CAISEGLAGQSTDTQYF
.,TRBJ1-2,TRBV20-1,9,.,TGCAGTGCACCAGGTGGCTACACCTTC,CSAPGGYTF
.,TRBJ2-2,TRBV10-3,14,few,TGTGCCATCAGTGGTGGAGCCGACACCGGGGAGCTGTTTTTT,CAISGGADTGELFF
.,TRBJ2-2,TRBV2,13,.,TGTGCCATCCAACCTACGAACACCGGGGAGCTGTTTTTT,CAIQPTNTGELFF